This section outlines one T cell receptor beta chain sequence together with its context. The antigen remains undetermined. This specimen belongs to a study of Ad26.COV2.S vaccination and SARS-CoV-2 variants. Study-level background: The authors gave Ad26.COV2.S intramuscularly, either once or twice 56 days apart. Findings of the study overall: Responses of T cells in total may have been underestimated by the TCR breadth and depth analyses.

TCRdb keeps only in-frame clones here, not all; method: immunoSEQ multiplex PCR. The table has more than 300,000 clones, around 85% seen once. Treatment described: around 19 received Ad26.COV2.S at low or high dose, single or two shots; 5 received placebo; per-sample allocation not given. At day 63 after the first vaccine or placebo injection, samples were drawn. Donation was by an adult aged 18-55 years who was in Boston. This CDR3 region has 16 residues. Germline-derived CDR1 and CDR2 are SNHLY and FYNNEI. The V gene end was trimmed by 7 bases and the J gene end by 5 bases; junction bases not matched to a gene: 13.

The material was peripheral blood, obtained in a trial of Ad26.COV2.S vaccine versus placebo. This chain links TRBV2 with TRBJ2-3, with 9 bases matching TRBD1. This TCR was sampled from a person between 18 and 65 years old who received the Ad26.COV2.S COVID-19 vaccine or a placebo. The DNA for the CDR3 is TGTGCCAGCAATTTGAGGTGGGACAGGGTAGGAGATACGCAGTATTTT. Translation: CASNLRWDRVGDTQYF.